Shown below are 15 T cell receptor beta chains from a single sample sequenced in a study of cytomegalovirus exposure and HLA in healthy donors (dated by TCRdb to the late 2010s). Preparation of the library involved the immunoSEQ multiplex PCR assay. For the multiplex PCR, a mixture combining 60 forward primers for TCR Vbeta segments and 13 reverse primers for TCR Jbeta segments was used. The table was pulled from immuneACCESS by TCRdb, which kept in-frame rearrangements only. Such tables lose some clones; where checked, under half of the loss comes from unresolved V genes, and the rest has no known cause. The sample table holds approximately 180,000 clones, of which less than 85% were seen once. Together, the top ten hold 4.8% of the sample. The sample comprised PBMCs. The source of these receptors is a young man in good health and CMV-seronegative.

The chain employs TRBV5-1 and TRBJ2-5; no definite D call. TRBJ2-7 matches the DNA end more closely, so the J call is doubtful. This CDR3 region has 13 residues. The germline V gene encodes CDR1 SGHRS and CDR2 YFSETQ. CDR3 sequence reads: CASSLLSLHEQYF. The CDR3 nucleotides read TGCGCCAGCAGCTTGTTGAGTCTCCACGAGCAGTACTTC.

V gene TRBV19 combines with J gene TRBJ2-2; TRBD2 aligns across 12 bases. The CDR3 contains 17 residues. CDR1 is LNHDA and CDR2 is SQIVND in the germline V gene (reference sequence). The trim removed 3 bases at V and 4 bases at J, leaving 6 bases unmatched. The CDR3 sequence is CASSIRTSGAVTGELFF. CDR3 in DNA: TGTGCCAGTAGTATTAGGACTAGCGGGGCGGTCACCGGGGAGCTGTTTTTT.

V usage is TRBV25-1 and J usage is TRBJ2-6; perhaps TRBD2 as D (6 bases). Trimming took 1 base from V and 3 from J, leaving 10 bases between them. The V gene's germline CDR1 is MGHDK and CDR2 SYGVNS. The CDR3 contains 16 residues. CDR3: CASSEFGTGGANVLTF. The CDR3 DNA reads as TGTGCCAGCAGTGAATTTGGGACTGGTGGGGCCAACGTCCTGACTTTC. Complete variable domain (other parts from reference TRBV25-1 and TRBJ2-6): EADIYQTPRYLVIGTGKKITLECSQTMGHDKMYWYQQDPGMELHLIHYSYGVNSTEKGDLSSESTVSRIRTEHFPLTLESARPSHTSQYLCASSEFGTGGANVLTFGAGSRLTVL.

The chain couples TRBV6-5 to TRBJ1-2; 8 nucleotides align to TRBD1. V dropped 5 bases and J dropped 5; count of bases not matched to a gene: 10. Per germline, CDR1 MNHEY and CDR2 SVGAGI. The CDR3 runs 15 residues. CDR3 sequence (DNA): TGTGCCAGCAGTAAGACGGACAGGGCGTCGTATGGCTACACCTTC. Encoded protein: CASSKTDRASYGYTF.

The chain has TRBV6-1 and TRBJ1-5; D is possibly TRBD1 (5 bases). This CDR3 is built from 14 residues. Trimming removed 2 bases at V and 9 bases at J, with 14 bases between. Germline V gives CDR1 MNHNS, CDR2 SASEGT. In DNA form, the CDR3 reads TGTGCCAGCAGTGAACTTGGACAAGGATCGCCCCAGCATTTT. Translating gives CASSELGQGSPQHF.

This chain connects TRBV29-1 to TRBJ2-3; TRBD1 is a possible D gene (6 bases). Germline V gives CDR1 SQVTM, CDR2 ANQGSEA. The ends were cut back, 7 bases at V and 2 bases at J, with 10 bases in the middle. The CDR3 is made up of 12 amino acids. The CDR3 region is CSAGQNTDTQYF. CDR3 sequence (DNA): TGCAGCGCCGGACAGAACACAGATACGCAGTATTTT.

The V call is TRBV10-3, the J call TRBJ2-1; the match to TRBD2 covers 8 bases. V was clipped by 5 bases and J by 5 bases; unmatched bases: 5. Per the germline V gene, CDR1 is ENHRY and CDR2 is SYGVKD. This CDR3 has 14 amino acids. Here the CDR3 DNA reads TGTGCCATCAGTTCAGGACTAGCTGACAATGAGCAGTTCTTC. Its translation: CAISSGLADNEQFF.

The V gene is TRBV9, the J gene TRBJ1-5, with D perhaps matching TRBD1 (6 bases). The CDR3 has 15 residues. Trimming removed 3 bases at V and 1 base at J, with 11 bases between. Germline assignment: CDR1 SGDLS and CDR2 YYNGEE. The DNA for the CDR3 is TGTGCCAGCAGCGGAACAGGGTTCAGCAATCAGCCCCAGCATTTT. It yields the protein CASSGTGFSNQPQHF.

This clone occurred once. The chain joins TRBV4-1 to TRBJ2-3; D is uncertain. The CDR3 is made up of 11 amino acids. CDR1 and CDR2 (germline): MGHRA, YSYEKL. The V gene lost 6 bases and the J gene lost 6 bases, with 7 bases spanning the gap. Here the CDR3 reads CASRGSDTQYF. For the CDR3, the DNA is TGCGCCAGCAGGGGCTCGGATACGCAGTATTTT.

V is TRBV28 and J is TRBJ1-6; D is possibly TRBD1 (5 bases). Germline V gives CDR1 MDHEN, CDR2 SYDVKM. This CDR3 region has 13 residues. Trimming shortened V by 7 bases and J by 7 bases, and 11 bases separated the two germline ends. The CDR3, as DNA: TGTGCCAGCACCTACAGGCGGAATTCACCCCTCCACTTT. Translation: CASTYRRNSPLHF. Supplemented by reference TRBV28 and TRBJ1-6, the full variable domain reads DVKVTQSSRYLVKRTGEKVFLECVQDMDHENMFWYRQDPGLGLRLIYFSYDVKMKEKGDIPEGYSVSREKKERFSLILESASTNQTSMYLCASTYRRNSPLHFGNGTRLTVT.

The DNA of the CDR3 is TGTGCCAGCAGTGAAGAAAGGACTAGCGGGATCACAGATACGCAGTATTTT. This sequence encodes CASSEERTSGITDTQYF. V is TRBV6-1 and J is TRBJ2-3; 12 nucleotides align to TRBD2. J gave up 2 bases and V 1 base, and 4 bases lay outside the gene matches. The germline CDR1 and CDR2 sequences are MNHNS and SASEGT. This CDR3 comprises 17 residues.

This rearrangement joins TRBV4-2 to TRBJ2-1; D might be TRBD2 (5 bases). This CDR3 has 12 residues. Between the trimmed V and J ends, which lost 1 base and 7 bases, there was a span of 5 bases. Germline CDR1 reads LGHNA; CDR2 reads YNFKEQ. This CDR3 is CASSQGRNEQFF. The CDR3 DNA is TGTGCCAGCAGCCAAGGGAGGAATGAGCAGTTCTTC.

The chain combines TRBV14 with TRBJ2-7, with 7 bases matching TRBD1. CDR1 is SGHDN and CDR2 is FVKESK in the germline V gene. Trimming cost V 4 bases and J 7 bases; bases outside gene matches: 7. The CDR3 runs to 13 residues. The CDR3 bases are TGTGCCAGCAGCCGACAGGGAAGGGTTGAGCAGTACTTC. Its protein product is CASSRQGRVEQYF.

This clone has only one observation. The chain couples TRBV6-5 to TRBJ2-1; TRBD2 aligns across 7 bases. The CDR3 contains 16 residues. Unmatched junction bases numbered 8, after V lost 0 bases and J lost 6 bases. From germline, CDR1 is MNHEY and CDR2 SVGAGI. The CDR3, as DNA: TGTGCCAGCAGTTACTCAGTGGGGGGGTTTTCCAATGAGCAGTTCTTC. Amino acid sequence: CASSYSVGGFSNEQFF.

The gene calls are TRBV20-1 and TRBJ1-1; D may be TRBD1 (5 bases). Germline V gene lookup returns CDR1 DFQATT and CDR2 SNEGSKA (reference sequence). The CDR3 totals 11 residues. V lost 8 bases and J 6 bases, leaving 13 bases between the germline ends. CDR3 nucleotide sequence: TGCAGTCGCGCGCAGGGCTCTGAAGCTTTCTTT. Its translation: CSRAQGSEAFF.